One sample yielded the 10 T cell receptor beta chains listed below, sequenced in a study of PD-1 blockade in classical Hodgkin lymphoma. Some clones are missing from TCRdb's copy, which holds only in-frame ones; the method was immunoSEQ multiplex PCR. This sample has around 21,000 clones, with approximately 91% found just once. Specified time point: newly diagnosed, previously untreated cHL patient sample. Using magnetic negative selection, the CD4+ T cells were separated out of thawed PBMCs. The material sequenced was CD4+ T cells from blood. The source is a human donor with classical Hodgkin lymphoma.

The rearrangement joins TRBV4-3 to TRBJ1-1; D remains unclear. The CDR3 loop spans 13 amino acids. Per germline, CDR1 LGHNA and CDR2 YSLEER. The ends were cut back, 4 bases at V and 2 bases at J, with 8 bases in the middle. CDR3 sequence: CASSPLGNTEAFF. The CDR3, as DNA: TGCGCCAGCAGCCCCTTGGGCAACACTGAAGCTTTCTTT.

The genes are TRBV5-5 and TRBJ1-1; D is undetermined. Looked up from germline, CDR1 is SGHKS and CDR2 is YYEKEE (reference sequence). The ends were cut back, 3 bases at V and 2 bases at J, with 11 bases in the middle. The CDR3 is made up of 14 amino acids. The CDR3 protein is CASSSRFGNTEAFF. The CDR3 DNA is TGTGCCAGCAGCTCCCGTTTTGGCAACACTGAAGCTTTCTTT.

The rearrangement uses TRBV11-2 and TRBJ2-7, with 10 bases matching TRBD2. The CDR3 is 14 residues long. V lost 5 bases to trimming and J lost 9 bases; unmatched junction nucleotides: 10. The germline gives CDR1 SGHAT, CDR2 FQNNGV. Here the CDR3 reads CASSPLEREGRQYF. Written as DNA, the CDR3 is TGTGCCAGCAGCCCATTGGAGCGGGAGGGTCGGCAGTACTTC.

The genes are TRBV5-1 and TRBJ2-5; TRBD1 aligns across 8 bases. With V trimmed by 4 bases and J by 5 bases, 10 bases remained unmatched. The germline gives CDR1 SGHRS, CDR2 YFSETQ. The CDR3 extends over 15 amino acids. CDR3 in amino acids: CASSPGQGGRETQYF. CDR3 DNA: TGCGCCAGCAGCCCCGGACAGGGTGGGCGGGAGACCCAGTACTTC.

The chain couples TRBV5-1 to TRBJ2-1, with a possible D match to TRBD1 (5 bases). V lost 7 bases, J lost 2 bases, and 19 bases lay in between. Germline CDR1 is SGHRS and CDR2 is YFSETQ. The CDR3 has 16 amino acids. The CDR3 nucleotides are TGCGCCAGCCGCTCGGAGCACAGGCAAACCTACAATGAGCAGTTCTTC. This encodes CASRSEHRQTYNEQFF.

The rearrangement uses TRBV5-1 and TRBJ1-5; D call uncertain. Germline V CDR1 and CDR2: SGHRS, YFSETQ. The CDR3 sequence is 14 residues long. Trimming left V 0 bases short and J 4 bases short, with 8 bases between. The CDR3 DNA reads as TGCGCCAGCAGCTTGGTCCGGTCTAATCAGCCCCAGCATTTT. As protein: CASSLVRSNQPQHF.

This chain links TRBV27 with TRBJ2-7; TRBD1 might be the D (6 bases). The length of the CDR3 is 13 residues. Germline V gene lookup returns CDR1 MNHEY and CDR2 SMNVEV (reference sequence). Trimming took 6 bases from V and 7 from J, leaving 16 bases between them. The CDR3 DNA is TGTGCCAGCAGGGGACATGGGCTCGGGGAGCAGTACTTC. It encodes CASRGHGLGEQYF.

Of note for this clone: Germline is not matched at one junction end, which may reflect a read error. Other DNA sequences in this sample translate to the same CDR3. The chain uses TRBV5-1 and TRBJ1-2; D not certain. Germline V lookup: CDR1 SGHRS, CDR2 YFSETQ. There are 14 residues in the CDR3. CDR3 region: CASSFGGSNYGYTF. The DNA for the CDR3 is TGCGCCAGTAGCTTCGGAGGGTCTAACTATGGCTACACCTTC.

This sequence joins TRBV29-1 and TRBJ2-5; D not resolved. This CDR3 has 13 residues. Germline V lookup: CDR1 SQVTM, CDR2 ANQGSEA. The V end lost 5 bases, the J end lost 11 bases, and 21 bases lay between the germline ends. The CDR3 protein is CSVTRDPGVEQYF. The CDR3 DNA reads as TGCAGCGTTACAAGGGATCCGGGTGTGGAGCAGTACTTC.

J is TRBJ1-3 and V is TRBV5-5, with TRBD1 matching 7 bases. CDR1 and CDR2 (germline): SGHKS, YYEKEE (reference sequence). The trim removed 3 bases at V and 2 bases at J, leaving 5 bases unmatched. This CDR3 is 15 amino acids long. The CDR3: CASSYRTGAGNTIYF. The CDR3 DNA follows: TGTGCCAGCAGCTACCGAACAGGGGCTGGAAACACCATATATTTT. The full variable domain, rest sourced from reference TRBV5-5 and TRBJ1-3, is DAGVTQSPTHLIKTRGQQVTLRCSPISGHKSVSWYQQVLGQGPQFIFQYYEKEERGRGNFPDRFSARQFPNYSSELNVNALLLGDSALYLCASSYRTGAGNTIYFGEGSWLTVV.